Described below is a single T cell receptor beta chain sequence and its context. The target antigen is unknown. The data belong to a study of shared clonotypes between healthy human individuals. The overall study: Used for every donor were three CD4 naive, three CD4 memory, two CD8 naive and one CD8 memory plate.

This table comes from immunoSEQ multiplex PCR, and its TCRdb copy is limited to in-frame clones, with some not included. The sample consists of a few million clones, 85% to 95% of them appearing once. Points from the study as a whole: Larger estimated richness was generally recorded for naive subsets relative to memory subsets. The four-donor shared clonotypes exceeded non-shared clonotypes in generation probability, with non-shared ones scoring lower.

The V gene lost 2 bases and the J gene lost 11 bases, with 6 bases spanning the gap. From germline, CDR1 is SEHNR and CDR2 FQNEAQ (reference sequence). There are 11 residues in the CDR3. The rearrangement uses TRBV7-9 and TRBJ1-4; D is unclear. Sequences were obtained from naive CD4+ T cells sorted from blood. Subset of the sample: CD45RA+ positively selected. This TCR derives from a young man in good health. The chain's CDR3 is CASSLSGKLFF. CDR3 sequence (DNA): TGTGCCAGCAGCTTAAGTGGGAAACTGTTTTTT.